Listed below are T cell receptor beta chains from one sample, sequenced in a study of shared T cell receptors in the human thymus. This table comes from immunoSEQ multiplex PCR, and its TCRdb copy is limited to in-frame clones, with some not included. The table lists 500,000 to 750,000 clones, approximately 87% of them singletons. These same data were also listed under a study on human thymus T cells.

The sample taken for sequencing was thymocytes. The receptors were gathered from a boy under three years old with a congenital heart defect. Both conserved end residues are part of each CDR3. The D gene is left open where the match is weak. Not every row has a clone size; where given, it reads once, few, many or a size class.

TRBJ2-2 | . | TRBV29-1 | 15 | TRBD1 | TGCAGCGTTTCGGATGGACAGGAGATAACCGGGGAGCTGTTTTTT | CSVSDGQEITGELFF
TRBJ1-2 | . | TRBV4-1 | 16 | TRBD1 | TGCGCCAGCAGCCAAGGTCAAGACAGGGTTAACTATGGCTACACCTTC | CASSQGQDRVNYGYTF
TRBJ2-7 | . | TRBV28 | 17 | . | TGTGCCAGCACGATTCGGAGGGGCAGCCATTTCTCCTACGAGCAGTACTTC | CASTIRRGSHFSYEQYF
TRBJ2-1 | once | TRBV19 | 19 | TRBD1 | TGTGCCAGTAGTATAACTACCCACCCGGGACAGGAAGACTACAATGAGCAGTTCTTC | CASSITTHPGQEDYNEQFF
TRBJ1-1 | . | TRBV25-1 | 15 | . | TGTGCCAGCAGCTCAGGAGGGGTCGAGACAATGGGGGCTTTCTTT | CASSSGGVETMGAFF
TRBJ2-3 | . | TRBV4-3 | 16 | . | TGCGCCAGCAGCCAAGAAGACCAGGACTCAACAGATACGCAGTATTTT | CASSQEDQDSTDTQYF
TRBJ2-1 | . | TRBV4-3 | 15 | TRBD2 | TGCGCCAGTCGTAGTGCGGGAGATGTAAACAATGAGCAGTTCTTC | CASRSAGDVNNEQFF
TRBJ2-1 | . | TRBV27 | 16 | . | TGTGCCAGCCCCGACCCCCATACTAGTCCGGTCGATGAGCAGTTCTTC | CASPDPHTSPVDEQFF
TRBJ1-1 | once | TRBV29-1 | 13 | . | TGCAGCGCCAATTTACAGCGGGACACTGAAGCTTTCTTT | CSANLQRDTEAFF
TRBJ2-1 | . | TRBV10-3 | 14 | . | TGTGCCATCAGGGGGGACGGACAGCACAATGAGCAGTTCTTC | CAIRGDGQHNEQFF
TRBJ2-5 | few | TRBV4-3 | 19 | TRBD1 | TGCGCCAGCAGCCAAGATCTCTATGGAGACAGGGGGTTCCAAGAGACCCAGTACTTC | CASSQDLYGDRGFQETQYF
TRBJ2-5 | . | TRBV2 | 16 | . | TGTGCCAGCAGTCCCCGGTGGGGCGACAACCAAGAGACCCAGTACTTC | CASSPRWGDNQETQYF
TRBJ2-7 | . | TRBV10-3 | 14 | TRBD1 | TGTGCCATCAGCCCGGGACAGCGACCCTACGAGCAGTACTTC | CAISPGQRPYEQYF
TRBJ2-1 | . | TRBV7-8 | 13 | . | TGTGCCAGCAGCCCCCGCGCGGGGAATGAGCAGTTCTTC | CASSPRAGNEQFF
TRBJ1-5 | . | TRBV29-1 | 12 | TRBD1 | TGCAGCGTCTCAGGGGGTGGTCAGCCCCAGCATTTT | CSVSGGGQPQHF
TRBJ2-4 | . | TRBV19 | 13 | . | TGTGCCAGTAGTATTCGGGCAGGGGACATTCAGTACTTC | CASSIRAGDIQYF
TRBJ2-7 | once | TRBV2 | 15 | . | TGTGCCAGCAGCAGAACAGGGCGTGGAAACTACGAGCAGTACTTC | CASSRTGRGNYEQYF
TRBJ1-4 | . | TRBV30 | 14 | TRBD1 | TGTGCCTACCGCCCGGGACAGCTAAATGAAAAACTGTTTTTT | CAYRPGQLNEKLFF
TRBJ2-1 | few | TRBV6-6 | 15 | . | TGTGCCAGCAGTTACCCCCCGCCCTCTAGCGTTGAGCAGTTCTTC | CASSYPPPSSVEQFF
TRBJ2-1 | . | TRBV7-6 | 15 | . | TGTGCCAGCAGCCCCCGGGCTAGCCTCTCCAATGAGCAGTTCTTC | CASSPRASLSNEQFF
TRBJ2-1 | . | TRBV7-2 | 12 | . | TGTGCCAGCAGGGAGCTGGGGCATGAGCAGTTCTTC | CASRELGHEQFF
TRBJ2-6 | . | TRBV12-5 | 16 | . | TGTGCTAGTGGTTTGGCAGACAGAACCGGGGCCAACGTCCTGACTTTC | CASGLADRTGANVLTF
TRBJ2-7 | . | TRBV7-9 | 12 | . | TGTGCCAGCAGTCCCCCCCTCTACGAGCAGTACTTC | CASSPPLYEQYF
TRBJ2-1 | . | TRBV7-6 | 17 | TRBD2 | TGTGCCAGCAGCTTAGCACTAGCGTTCGGCTCCTACAATGAGCAGTTCTTC | CASSLALAFGSYNEQFF
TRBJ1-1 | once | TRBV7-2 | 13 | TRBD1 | TGTGCCAGCAGCCAGGGGGCAGACACTGAAGCTTTCTTT | CASSQGADTEAFF